The 21 T cell receptor beta chains given below trace back to one sample, sequenced in a study of T cell responses to AZD1222 COVID-19 vaccine. Generated by immunoSEQ multiplex PCR, the TCRdb table keeps only in-frame clones and is missing some. The sample has roughly 120,000 clones, about nine tenths seen once. The sample here was peripheral blood, taken 28 days after the second AZD1222 dose. The receptor set was obtained from an adult who received the AZD1222 COVID-19 vaccine.

CDR3 nucleotides: TGTGCCAGCAGTTTGGAGGGTCAGCCCCAGCATTTT. Translation gives CASSLEGQPQHF. The chain is built from TRBV12-3 or TRBV12-4 and TRBJ1-5; the D is unclear. V lost 3 bases to trimming and J lost 6 bases, with 6 bases between them. The CDR3 consists of 12 residues.

V is TRBV18 and J is TRBJ1-6, with D unclear. Trimming removed 2 bases from V and 1 base from J, with 12 bases in between. Germline-derived CDR1 and CDR2 are KGHSH and LQKENI. This CDR3 spans 17 amino acids. The CDR3 DNA reads TGTGCCAGCTCACCATTGGGAATCGGGTCCTATAATTCACCCCTCCACTTT. Translating it yields CASSPLGIGSYNSPLHF.

The rearrangement joins TRBV9 to TRBJ1-5; 7 bases line up with TRBD1. The V segment lost 3 bases and the J segment 1 base; nucleotides outside the gene matches: 1. Germline values: CDR1 SGDLS, CDR2 YYNGEE. The CDR3 has 14 amino acids. CDR3 sequence reads: CASSGGQSNQPQHF. For the CDR3, the DNA is TGTGCCAGCAGCGGGGGACAGAGCAATCAGCCCCAGCATTTT.

The chain recombines TRBV5-6 with TRBJ1-4, with 7 bases lining up with TRBD1. The CDR3 runs 15 residues. Germline CDR1 reads SGHDT; CDR2 reads YYEEEE. V shed 3 bases, J shed 0 bases, and the junction held 2 bases outside the gene matches. Here the CDR3 reads CASSWGTATNEKLFF. The DNA for the CDR3 is TGTGCCAGCAGCTGGGGGACAGCAACTAATGAAAAACTGTTTTTT. Complete variable domain (other parts from reference TRBV5-6 and TRBJ1-4): DAGVTQSPTHLIKTRGQQVTLRCSPKSGHDTVSWYQQALGQGPQFIFQYYEEEERQRGNFPDRFSGHQFPNYSSELNVNALLLGDSALYLCASSWGTATNEKLFFGSGTQLSVL.

The V and J genes are TRBV2 and TRBJ1-2; possibly TRBD1 for D (5 bases). CDR3 length equals 14 residues. V was clipped by 4 bases and J by 5 bases, with 14 bases between them. Per germline, CDR1 SNHLY and CDR2 FYNNEI. The CDR3 reads CASSGTGTGYGYTF. The CDR3 DNA follows: TGTGCCAGCAGTGGGACGGGGACGGGGTATGGCTACACCTTC. Full variable domain (missing parts from reference TRBV2 and TRBJ1-2): EPEVTQTPSHQVTQMGQEVILRCVPISNHLYFYWYRQILGQKVEFLVSFYNNEISEKSEIFDDQFSVERPDGSNFTLKIRSTKLEDSAMYFCASSGTGTGYGYTFGSGTRLTVV.

This chain uses TRBV6-5 with TRBJ1-5; 9 nucleotides agree with TRBD1. V lost 6 bases to trimming and J lost 7 bases; unmatched junction nucleotides: 10. CDR3 length: 15 residues. Germline V gene data show CDR1 as MNHEY and CDR2 as SVGAGI. The CDR3 loop reads CASSRGTGISQPQHF. The CDR3 nucleotides are TGTGCCAGCAGCCGAGGGACAGGGATAAGCCAGCCCCAGCATTTT.

This clone was counted a few times. This chain connects TRBV5-1 to TRBJ2-7, with a weak D call TRBD1 (6 bases). Germline assignment: CDR1 SGHRS and CDR2 YFSETQ. CDR3 length: 14 residues. V was cut by 2 bases and J by 3 bases, with 12 bases left in between. CDR3 in amino acids: CASSLDRQVYEQYF. The CDR3 DNA is TGCGCCAGCAGCTTAGACAGACAGGTCTACGAGCAGTACTTC. The variable domain in full, with the rest retrieved from reference TRBV5-1 and TRBJ2-7, is KAGVTQTPRYLIKTRGQQVTLSCSPISGHRSVSWYQQTPGQGLQFLFEYFSETQRNKGNFPGRFSGRQFSNSRSEMNVSTLELGDSALYLCASSLDRQVYEQYFGPGTRLTVT.

This chain uses TRBV28 with TRBJ1-1; D is unresolved. Germline CDR1 and CDR2: MDHEN and SYDVKM. The CDR3 consists of 12 residues. V was shortened by 8 bases and J by 3 bases, with 10 bases between the two germline ends. Here the CDR3 DNA reads TGTGCCAGCGGGTTGGCTCACACTGAAGCTTTCTTT. It yields the protein CASGLAHTEAFF.

V gene TRBV10-3 combines with J gene TRBJ2-1, with 11 bases fitting TRBD2. Unmatched junction bases numbered 3, after V lost 4 bases and J lost 4 bases. The CDR3 runs 15 residues. Germline values: CDR1 ENHRY, CDR2 SYGVKD. CDR3 coding DNA: TGTGCCATCAGTGGATCTAGCGGGGGGTACAATGAGCAGTTCTTC. Protein product: CAISGSSGGYNEQFF.

J is TRBJ2-1 and V is TRBV5-1, with 9 positions matching TRBD1. The CDR3 extends over 15 amino acids. J lost 0 bases, V lost 4 bases, and 2 bases had no gene match. CDR1 and CDR2 from the germline V gene are SGHRS and YFSETQ. The CDR3 sequence is CASSTGQGSYNEQFF. In DNA form, the CDR3 reads TGCGCCAGCAGCACGGGACAGGGCTCCTACAATGAGCAGTTCTTC.

The chain joins TRBV4-1 to TRBJ2-2; D is possibly TRBD1 (6 bases). This CDR3 region has 15 residues. Per germline, CDR1 MGHRA and CDR2 YSYEKL. Trimming took off 6 bases at V and 10 bases at J, with 21 bases between the two ends. CDR3 sequence (DNA): TGCGCCAGCAGAGATAAAATGGGACACCCTGTGGAGCTGTTTTTT. Encoded protein: CASRDKMGHPVELFF.

This rearrangement joins TRBV5-5 to TRBJ1-1; D is unresolved. The CDR3 covers 15 residues. Germline-derived CDR1 and CDR2 are SGHKS and YYEKEE (reference sequence). Trimming stripped 4 bases from V and 4 bases from J, with 17 bases between. The CDR3: CASSRFVQLGTEAFF. CDR3 nucleotides: TGTGCCAGCAGCCGCTTTGTGCAGTTGGGCACTGAAGCTTTCTTT.

This clone came up once. This chain connects TRBV12-3 or TRBV12-4 to TRBJ1-3; 7 bases match TRBD1. This CDR3 region has 13 residues. V gave up 8 bases and J gave up 1 base; unmatched junction bases: 2. The CDR3 protein is CASLTGSGNTIYF. The CDR3 DNA sequence: TGTGCCAGCCTGACAGGGTCTGGAAACACCATATATTTT.

This sequence joins TRBV7-9 and TRBJ1-4; 7 bases agree with TRBD1. CDR3 length equals 15 residues. The ends lost 5 bases at V and 4 bases at J; junction bases unmatched: 7. Germline V gene sequence: CDR1 SEHNR, CDR2 FQNEAQ (reference sequence). CDR3 protein: CASSQRQGNNEKLFF. The CDR3 region has the DNA TGTGCCAGCAGCCAACGACAGGGAAATAATGAAAAACTGTTTTTT.

The V gene is TRBV10-3, the J gene TRBJ2-7; perhaps D is TRBD1 or TRBD2 (5 bases each). Germline V gene data show CDR1 as ENHRY and CDR2 as SYGVKD. Trimming took 10 bases from V and 4 from J, leaving 20 bases between them. This CDR3 contains 14 residues. CDR3: CATNKGTDKYEQYF. In DNA form, the CDR3 reads TGTGCCACCAATAAAGGGACGGACAAGTACGAGCAGTACTTC.

The rearrangement links TRBV9 to TRBJ2-3; 8 nucleotides line up with TRBD2. V was pared by 0 bases and J by 6 bases, with 6 bases of the junction left unmatched. CDR1 is SGDLS, CDR2 YYNGEE, per germline. The CDR3 consists of 15 residues. CDR3 nucleotides: TGTGCCAGCAGCGTAGCTGGCGGGGGGTCGGATACGCAGTATTTT. Protein: CASSVAGGGSDTQYF.

The chain employs TRBV2 and TRBJ1-6; TRBD1 might be the D (6 bases). Germline CDR1 and CDR2: SNHLY and FYNNEI. V was clipped by 3 bases and J by 9 bases, with 9 bases between them. The CDR3 is 13 amino acids. CDR3 DNA: TGTGCCAGCAGTGACTCAGGGGTTTCACCCCTCCACTTT. Translating it yields CASSDSGVSPLHF.

The count of this clone is one. V gene TRBV10-3 combines with J gene TRBJ2-1; 7 bases map to TRBD2. The CDR3 runs 13 residues. Looked up from germline, CDR1 is ENHRY and CDR2 is SYGVKD. The trim removed 6 bases at V and 9 bases at J, leaving 8 bases unmatched. The CDR3 region is CAISVGEGGEQFF. The CDR3 nucleotides are TGTGCCATCAGCGTAGGGGAGGGAGGTGAGCAGTTCTTC.

The J gene is TRBJ1-4, the V gene TRBV19; no clear D gene. The CDR3 covers 14 residues. V dropped 6 bases and J dropped 10 bases, with 18 bases sitting between them. CDR1 LNHDA and CDR2 SQIVND come from the germline V gene (reference sequence). Here the CDR3 DNA reads TGTGCCAGTAGCGCGGGTAGGGTTTACGGAAAACTGTTTTTT. Its protein product is CASSAGRVYGKLFF.

The rearrangement joins TRBV7-3 to TRBJ2-1; 12 bases line up with TRBD1. The germline V gene encodes CDR1 SGHTA and CDR2 FQGTGA. V lost 5 bases to trimming and J lost 8 bases; unmatched junction nucleotides: 10. The CDR3 length is 16 residues. CDR3 region: CASSPTGTGGFDEQFF. In nucleotides, the CDR3 is TGTGCCAGCAGCCCAACCGGGACAGGGGGCTTTGATGAGCAGTTCTTC. Variable domain in full (rest from reference TRBV7-3 and TRBJ2-1): GAGVSQTPSNKVTEKGKYVELRCDPISGHTALYWYRQSLGQGPEFLIYFQGTGAADDSGLPNDRFFAVRPEGSVSTLKIQRTERGDSAVYLCASSPTGTGGFDEQFFGPGTRLTVL.

The CDR3 DNA sequence: TGCGCCAGCAGCCAAAATGATGGGTATGGCTACACCTTC. Translated, it gives CASSQNDGYGYTF. This chain connects TRBV4-1 to TRBJ1-2, with no clear D. Germline assignment: CDR1 MGHRA and CDR2 YSYEKL. V was clipped by 2 bases and J by 5 bases, with 9 bases between them. CDR3 length: 13 amino acids.